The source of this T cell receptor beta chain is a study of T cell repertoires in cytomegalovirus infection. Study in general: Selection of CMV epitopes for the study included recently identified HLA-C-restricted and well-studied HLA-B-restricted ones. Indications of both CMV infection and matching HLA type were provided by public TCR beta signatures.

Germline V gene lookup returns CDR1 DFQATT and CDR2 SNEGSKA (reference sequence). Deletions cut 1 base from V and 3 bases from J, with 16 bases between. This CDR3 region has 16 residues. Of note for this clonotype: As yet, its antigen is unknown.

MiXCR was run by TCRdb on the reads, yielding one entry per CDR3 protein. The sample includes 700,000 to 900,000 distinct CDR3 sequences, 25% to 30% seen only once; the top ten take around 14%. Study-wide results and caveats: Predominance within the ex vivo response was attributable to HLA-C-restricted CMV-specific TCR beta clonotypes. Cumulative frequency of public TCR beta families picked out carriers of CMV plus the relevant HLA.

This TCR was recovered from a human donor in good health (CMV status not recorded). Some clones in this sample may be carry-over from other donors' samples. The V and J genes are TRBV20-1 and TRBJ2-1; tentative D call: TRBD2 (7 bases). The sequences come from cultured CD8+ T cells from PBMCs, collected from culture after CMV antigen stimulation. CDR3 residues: CSARGGGGRFYNEQFF. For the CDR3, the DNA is TGCAGTGCTAGAGGTGGGGGGGGGCGTTTCTACAATGAGCAGTTCTTC.